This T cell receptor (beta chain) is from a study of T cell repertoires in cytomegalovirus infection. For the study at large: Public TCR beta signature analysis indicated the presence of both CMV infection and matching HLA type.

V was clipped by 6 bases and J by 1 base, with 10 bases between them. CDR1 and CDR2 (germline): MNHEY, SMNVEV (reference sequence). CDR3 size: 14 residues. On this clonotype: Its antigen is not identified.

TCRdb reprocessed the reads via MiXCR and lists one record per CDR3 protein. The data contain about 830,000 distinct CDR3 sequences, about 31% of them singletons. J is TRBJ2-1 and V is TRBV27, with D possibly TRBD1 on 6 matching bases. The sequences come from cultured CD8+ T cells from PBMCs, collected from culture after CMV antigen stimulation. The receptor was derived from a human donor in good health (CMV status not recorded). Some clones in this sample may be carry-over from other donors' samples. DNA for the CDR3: TGTGCCAGCAGGACAGGCACGTCCTACAATGAGCAGTTCTTC. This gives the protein CASRTGTSYNEQFF.